A few counts support the clone carrying this T cell receptor beta chain. V dropped 2 bases and J dropped 8; count of bases not matched to a gene: 12. Looked up from germline, CDR1 is WSHSY and CDR2 is SAAADI. This CDR3 comprises 17 residues. This specimen comes from a study of identical twins. TCRdb recomputed calls from the 5' RACE reads with MiXCR, one row per CDR3 protein. The sample holds roughly 480,000 distinct CDR3 sequences, around 24% seen once. These data also featured in a second study, about T cells expressing NK-cell markers. This second report adds: In several experiments, an anti-gamma-delta TCR antibody restricted sorting to alpha-beta TCR T cells.

The clonotype was recovered from a young woman in good health. Sequenced: CD4+ T cells sorted from blood. The chain employs TRBV10-2 and TRBJ2-1; TRBD2 matches at 10 bases. The CDR3 region is CASSEPPASGRAHEQFF. The DNA for the CDR3 is TGCGCCAGCAGTGAGCCCCCCGCCAGCGGGAGGGCCCATGAGCAGTTCTTC.